The 32 T cell receptor beta chains listed next were all sequenced from one sample in a study of human T cells and chemical hapten exposure (dated by TCRdb to the early 2020s). The sample's time point, from its label and the paper: patch test 2, 6 weeks after DPC sensitization. The treatment or condition label on this specimen signifies: therapeutic diphenylcyclopropenone sensitization with weekly scalp DPC. Library preparation was by RACE. The instrument given in TCRdb is NextSeq 500. The public reads were quality trimmed at Q25 with fastp and then assembled into clones with MiXCR by TCRdb, keeping productive beta chains. CDR3 protein sequences are deduplicated, and each keeps its most common genes and DNA. The sample contains some 350,000 distinct CDR3 sequences, about 6.9% of them found a single time. The ten largest clones capture approximately 5.4% of the sample. The source was whole blood, collected in connection with sensitization to the hapten diphenylcyclopropenone (DPC). These receptors were collected from a woman between 18 and 29 years old with alopecia areata. Some clones in this sample may be carry-over from other donors' samples.

This chain uses TRBV10-3 with TRBJ2-1; 13 nucleotides match TRBD2. Per germline, CDR1 ENHRY and CDR2 SYGVKD. This CDR3 has 17 residues. Losses at the gene ends were 3 bases for V and 3 bases for J; bases not matched to a gene: 5. CDR3 nucleotide sequence: TGTGCCATCAGTGACAGGACTAGCGGGGGCCTCTACAATGAGCAGTTCTTC. Encoded protein: CAISDRTSGGLYNEQFF.

The chain combines TRBV7-8 with TRBJ1-6; D gene uncertain. Germline CDR1 SGHVS, CDR2 FQNEAQ. Trimming left V 3 bases short and J 8 bases short, with 29 bases between. The CDR3 covers 20 residues. The CDR3 reads CASSFRLRQSHLFGDSPLHF. The CDR3 DNA reads TGTGCCAGCAGCTTTCGTCTCAGGCAGTCCCACCTGTTCGGGGATTCACCCCTCCACTTT.

This clonotype showed up many times. This sequence joins TRBV7-9 and TRBJ2-1, with TRBD1 matching over 7 bases. V lost 5 bases to trimming and J lost 6 bases; unmatched junction nucleotides: 7. The CDR3 consists of 14 residues. From germline, CDR1 is SEHNR and CDR2 FQNEAQ (reference sequence). This chain's CDR3 is CASSNGQVGNEQFF. CDR3 in DNA: TGTGCCAGCAGCAACGGACAGGTTGGCAATGAGCAGTTCTTC.

The chain links TRBV9 to TRBJ2-5, with D possibly TRBD2 on 6 matching bases. The V gene lost 3 bases and the J gene lost 4 bases, with 19 bases spanning the gap. CDR1 is SGDLS, CDR2 YYNGEE, per germline. CDR3 length: 16 amino acids. CDR3 bases: TGTGCCAGCAGCGGGGCGCGGGCAGGGACTGGAGAGACCCAGTACTTC. Its translation is CASSGARAGTGETQYF. The full variable domain, its missing parts supplied by reference TRBV9 and TRBJ2-5, is DSGVTQTPKHLITATGQRVTLRCSPRSGDLSVYWYQQSLDQGLQFLIQYYNGEERAKGNILERFSAQQFPDLHSELNLSSLELGDSALYFCASSGARAGTGETQYFGPGTRLLVL.

This clonotype was seen a few times. The chain carries TRBV4-2 and TRBJ2-3; perhaps TRBD1 as D (5 bases). This CDR3 is built from 17 residues. The V end lost 4 bases, the J end lost 2 bases, and 19 bases lay between the germline ends. Germline CDR1 reads LGHNA; CDR2 reads YNFKEQ. The CDR3 sequence: CASSRQAGQGFTDTQYF. The DNA of the CDR3 is TGTGCCAGCAGCCGCCAAGCCGGGCAGGGTTTCACAGATACGCAGTATTTT.

The chain links TRBV12-3 or TRBV12-4 to TRBJ2-3; 10 bases line up with TRBD2. The CDR3 consists of 16 residues. V trimming: 5 bases; J trimming: 0 bases; junction bases outside the gene matches: 5. DNA for the CDR3: TGTGCCAGCAGTCAGCGGGGGGGCAGCAGCACAGATACGCAGTATTTT. Residues: CASSQRGGSSTDTQYF.

The chain is built from TRBV12-3 or TRBV12-4 and TRBJ2-1; D gene ambiguous. The CDR3 consists of 15 residues. The germline V and J ends were trimmed by 2 bases and 2 bases, with 10 bases remaining between them. CDR3 sequence: CASSLRRAPYNEQFF. The CDR3 bases are TGTGCCAGCAGTTTAAGAAGGGCGCCCTACAATGAGCAGTTCTTC.

This clonotype was seen many times. The chain couples TRBV3-1 to TRBJ1-1, with D unresolved. Germline V CDR1 and CDR2: LGHDT, YNNKEL (reference sequence). Trimming shortened V by 6 bases and J by 1 base, and 6 bases separated the two germline ends. The CDR3 totals 12 residues. Here the CDR3 reads CASRQQNTEAFF. The CDR3 DNA follows: TGTGCCAGCAGACAACAGAACACTGAAGCTTTCTTT.

V gene TRBV2 combines with J gene TRBJ1-1; 7 bases map to TRBD1. CDR3 size: 13 residues. Looked up from germline, CDR1 is SNHLY and CDR2 is FYNNEI. V dropped 6 bases and J dropped 7; count of bases not matched to a gene: 8. CDR3 protein: CASSRRDSREAFF. In DNA form, the CDR3 reads TGTGCCAGCAGCCGACGGGACAGCCGTGAAGCTTTCTTT.

The J gene is TRBJ2-7, the V gene TRBV5-5; 7 positions agree with TRBD1. The CDR3 has 14 residues. Germline V gene data show CDR1 as SGHKS and CDR2 as YYEKEE (reference sequence). J gave up 3 bases and V 2 bases, and 5 bases lay outside the gene matches. Written as DNA, the CDR3 is TGTGCCAGCAGCTTAGGGGACAGCCTCTACGAGCAGTACTTC. This encodes CASSLGDSLYEQYF.

This chain connects TRBV18 to TRBJ2-1; 7 bases match TRBD1. The V and J ends lost 3 bases and 1 base, in that order; junction bases with no gene match: 9. CDR1 is KGHSH, CDR2 LQKENI, per germline. This CDR3 has 17 residues. The CDR3, as DNA: TGTGCCAGCTCACCCACATTGGACAGGCCTTCCTACAATGAGCAGTTCTTC. Its protein product is CASSPTLDRPSYNEQFF. Filled out from reference TRBV18 and TRBJ2-1, the complete variable domain reads NAGVMQNPRHLVRRRGQEARLRCSPMKGHSHVYWYRQLPEEGLKFMVYLQKENIIDESGMPKERFSAEFPKEGPSILRIQQVVRGDSAAYFCASSPTLDRPSYNEQFFGPGTRLTVL.

This clonotype was seen a handful of times. The CDR3: CASSPLDRMNTEAFF. Written as DNA, the CDR3 is TGTGCCAGCAGCCCCTTGGACCGCATGAACACTGAAGCTTTCTTT. The chain recombines TRBV2 with TRBJ1-1; D is uncertain. The CDR3 has 15 residues. From germline, CDR1 is SNHLY and CDR2 FYNNEI. The germline V and J ends were trimmed by 6 bases and 0 bases, with 14 bases remaining between them.

This clonotype was observed a handful of times. This chain links TRBV20-1 with TRBJ1-5; 8 bases map to TRBD1. This CDR3 has 13 amino acids. Germline CDR1 reads DFQATT; CDR2 reads SNEGSKA (reference sequence). The V and J ends lost 3 bases and 3 bases, in that order; junction bases with no gene match: 1. This CDR3 reads CSARGQDNQPQHF. The CDR3 coding sequence is TGCAGTGCTAGGGGACAGGACAATCAGCCCCAGCATTTT.

This clonotype was counted only a few times. V is TRBV4-3 and J is TRBJ2-7; 11 nucleotides align to TRBD2. The V gene end was trimmed by 4 bases and the J gene end by 4 bases; junction bases not matched to a gene: 15. Germline CDR1 and CDR2: LGHNA and YSLEER. There are 18 residues in the CDR3. CDR3 residues: CASSPQLGATSGAYEQYF. The CDR3 DNA reads as TGCGCCAGCAGCCCCCAATTAGGAGCGACTAGCGGGGCATACGAGCAGTACTTC.

There are a few counts of this clonotype. This sequence joins TRBV6-2 or TRBV6-3 and TRBJ1-1; D may be TRBD1 (6 bases). This CDR3 spans 15 amino acids. Trimming stripped 0 bases from V and 4 bases from J, with 12 bases between. Looked up from germline, CDR1 is MNHEY and CDR2 is SVGEGT. The CDR3 DNA follows: TGTGCCAGCAGTTACTCGACAGGCCCTGCCACTGAAGCTTTCTTT. It codes for CASSYSTGPATEAFF.

The sample holds many counts of this clonotype. In DNA form, the CDR3 reads TGTGCCAGCAGTTGGGACGTATTTAATTCACCCCTCCACTTT. Amino acids: CASSWDVFNSPLHF. This chain connects TRBV6-6 to TRBJ1-6, with a tentative D call TRBD1 (5 bases). CDR1 and CDR2 (germline): MNHNY, SVGAGI (reference sequence). CDR3 length equals 14 residues. V dropped 4 bases and J dropped 6 bases, with 10 bases sitting between them.

The chain combines TRBV27 with TRBJ2-1, with TRBD2 matching over 8 bases. Trimming removed 1 base from V and 4 bases from J; junction bases left unmatched: 12. The CDR3 runs to 18 residues. Germline loops: CDR1 MNHEY, CDR2 SMNVEV (reference sequence). In DNA form, the CDR3 reads TGTGCCAGCAGTTTATGGGCGTTACCGGGGGGGGAATACAATGAGCAGTTCTTC. Translation gives CASSLWALPGGEYNEQFF.

Note on this clonotype: A much larger clone sits a single nucleotide away, making a read error possible. In this CDR3 the conserved last residue, phenylalanine or tryptophan, is missing, so a read error is likely. The V call is TRBV20-1, the J call TRBJ1-2; possible D gene TRBD1, 5 bases. The CDR3 has 14 amino acids. Germline values: CDR1 DFQATT, CDR2 SNEGSKA (reference sequence). V shed 5 bases and J shed 2 bases, with 15 bases lying between them. CDR3 bases: TGCAGTGCTCCACGTCCGGGGGACAACTATGGCTACACCATC. Its translation: CSAPRPGDNYGYTI.

This clonotype was detected many times. This chain connects TRBV6-2 or TRBV6-3 to TRBJ1-2; D possibly corresponds to TRBD1 (6 bases). This CDR3 comprises 13 residues. V dropped 5 bases and J dropped 4 bases, with 11 bases sitting between them. Germline CDR1 and CDR2: MNHEY and SVGEGT. CDR3: CASSPGQTYGYTF. The CDR3 DNA reads as TGTGCCAGCAGTCCTGGACAGACCTATGGCTACACCTTC.

At least ten counts were recorded for this clonotype. This chain joins TRBV2 and TRBJ1-2, with a possible D match to TRBD1 (5 bases). The CDR3 is 12 residues long. The germline V and J ends were trimmed by 9 bases and 4 bases, with 12 bases remaining between them. The germline CDR1 and CDR2 sequences are SNHLY and FYNNEI. CDR3 nucleotide sequence: TGTGCCAGTAAGACCGGGGGCTATGGCTACACCTTC. It codes for CASKTGGYGYTF.

This chain uses TRBV6-2 or TRBV6-3 with TRBJ1-6; a possible D gene is TRBD1 (5 bases). From germline, CDR1 is MNHEY and CDR2 SVGEGT. Trimming took off 2 bases at V and 11 bases at J, with 7 bases between the two ends. The CDR3 extends over 12 amino acids. The DNA for the CDR3 is TGTGCCAGCAGTTACGTGGGGGCACCCCTCCACTTT. Protein: CASSYVGAPLHF.

The V gene is TRBV4-1, the J gene TRBJ1-3, with D perhaps TRBD1 (5 bases). Germline lookup yields CDR1 MGHRA and CDR2 YSYEKL. The CDR3 sequence is 17 residues long. V was trimmed by 0 bases and J by 3 bases, leaving 15 bases between them. CDR3 sequence reads: CASSQDFGATRGNTIYF. CDR3 bases: TGCGCCAGCAGCCAAGATTTTGGGGCTACTCGTGGAAACACCATATATTTT.

This clonotype was picked up many times. The genes are TRBV4-3 and TRBJ1-2, with unresolved D. Per germline, CDR1 LGHNA and CDR2 YSLEER. Trimming shortened V by 0 bases and J by 8 bases, and 19 bases separated the two germline ends. The CDR3 is 16 amino acids. As DNA, the CDR3 is TGCGCCAGCAGCCAAGATTTGGCTACAAAAATCGGAGGCTACACCTTC. This translates into CASSQDLATKIGGYTF.

This clonotype has at least ten counts. The V and J genes are TRBV6-2 or TRBV6-3 and TRBJ1-1; D may be TRBD1 (6 bases). Germline CDR1 and CDR2: MNHEY and SVGEGT. The CDR3 is 16 amino acids. V lost 2 bases, J lost 0 bases, and 13 bases lay in between. The CDR3: CASSYPSGHLNTEAFF. The CDR3 bases are TGTGCCAGCAGTTACCCGTCGGGACACTTGAACACTGAAGCTTTCTTT.

This clonotype was picked up a small number of times. The chain combines TRBV29-1 with TRBJ2-7; TRBD1 matches 11 bases. Germline V gene lookup returns CDR1 SQVTM and CDR2 ANQGSEA. This CDR3 region has 13 residues. V dropped 7 bases and J dropped 5; count of bases not matched to a gene: 7. The CDR3 loop is CSAAGDRGNEQYF. The CDR3 nucleotides are TGCAGCGCCGCGGGGGACAGGGGGAACGAGCAGTACTTC.

This clonotype was picked up many times. The chain couples TRBV27 to TRBJ2-2, with D hard to call. With 2 bases removed from V and 0 bases from J, the gap between germline ends came to 10 bases. The germline V gene encodes CDR1 MNHEY and CDR2 SMNVEV (reference sequence). This CDR3 is built from 16 residues. DNA of the CDR3: TGTGCCAGCAGTTTACAAAGGCCAGCGAACACCGGGGAGCTGTTTTTT. Residues: CASSLQRPANTGELFF.

The chain carries TRBV5-4 and TRBJ2-5, with D possibly being TRBD1 (6 bases). The CDR3 has 13 amino acids. Trimming stripped 6 bases from V and 3 bases from J, with 12 bases between. CDR1 and CDR2 from the germline V gene are SGHNT and YYREEE (reference sequence). CDR3 residues: CASTPGQEETQYF. As DNA, the CDR3 is TGTGCCAGCACCCCGGGACAAGAAGAGACCCAGTACTTC.

The chain joins TRBV7-2 to TRBJ1-1, with TRBD1 identical over 7 bases. The CDR3 has 13 residues. Germline V gene sequence: CDR1 SGHTA, CDR2 FQGNSA. Germline trimming cut 1 base from V and 8 bases from J; bases unmatched to any gene: 4. This CDR3 reads CASSLVRGAEAFF. The DNA for the CDR3 is TGTGCCAGCAGCTTAGTCAGGGGGGCCGAAGCTTTCTTT.

This clonotype was seen repeatedly, ten times or more. V usage is TRBV2 and J usage is TRBJ2-4; D ambiguous. Germline assignment: CDR1 SNHLY and CDR2 FYNNEI. The CDR3 is made up of 12 amino acids. V lost 4 bases, J lost 7 bases, and 8 bases lay in between. In DNA form, the CDR3 reads TGTGCCAGCAGTGTCGGCCCTAACATTCAGTACTTC. It translates to CASSVGPNIQYF.

The chain uses TRBV29-1 and TRBJ1-2, with D uncertain. With 4 bases removed from V and 5 bases from J, the gap between germline ends came to 17 bases. This CDR3 has 14 residues. Germline CDR1 is SQVTM and CDR2 is ANQGSEA. The CDR3: CSVVTPQSPYGYTF. The CDR3, as DNA: TGCAGCGTTGTAACTCCGCAGAGTCCTTATGGCTACACCTTC.

This clonotype turned up a few times. The chain is built from TRBV18 and TRBJ2-2; 12 bases are shared with TRBD2. The germline V gene has CDR1 KGHSH and CDR2 LQKENI. CDR3 size: 16 residues. With 5 bases clipped from V and 4 bases from J, the junction kept 5 bases outside the gene matches. The chain's CDR3 is CASSAWTSGTTGELFF. The DNA for the CDR3 is TGTGCCAGCTCAGCCTGGACTAGCGGGACCACCGGGGAGCTGTTTTTT.

This clonotype was counted between two and nine times. This chain joins TRBV20-1 and TRBJ1-1, with unresolved D. Trimming shortened V by 3 bases and J by 0 bases, and 8 bases separated the two germline ends. Germline CDR1 reads DFQATT; CDR2 reads SNEGSKA (reference sequence). CDR3 length equals 13 residues. The CDR3 DNA sequence: TGCAGTGCTAGGTCCTTACTGAACACTGAAGCTTTCTTT. It encodes CSARSLLNTEAFF.